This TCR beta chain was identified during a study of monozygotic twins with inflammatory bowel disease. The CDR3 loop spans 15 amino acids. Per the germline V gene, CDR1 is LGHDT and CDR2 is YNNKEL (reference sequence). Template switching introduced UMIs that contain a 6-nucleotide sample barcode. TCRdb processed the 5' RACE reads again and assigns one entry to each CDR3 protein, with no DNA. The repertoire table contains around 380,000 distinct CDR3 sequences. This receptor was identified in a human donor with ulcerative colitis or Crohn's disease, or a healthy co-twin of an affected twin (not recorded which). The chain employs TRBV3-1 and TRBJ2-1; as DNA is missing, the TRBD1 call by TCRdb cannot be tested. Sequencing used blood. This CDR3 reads CASSAIGTGNNEQFF.